These 2 T cell receptor beta chains came from one sample sequenced in a study of T cell repertoires in cytomegalovirus infection. MiXCR, applied by TCRdb to the reads, yields one record per CDR3 protein. Found here are about 600,000 distinct CDR3 sequences, about 24% of them singletons; the top ten hold roughly 8%. Sample: CD8+ T cells from PBMCs. The receptors originated from a human donor in good health (CMV status not recorded). Some clones in this sample may be carry-over from other donors' samples.

This clonotype occurred many times. The chain has TRBV2 and TRBJ2-3; 8 bases align to TRBD1. The CDR3 covers 13 residues. V was clipped by 5 bases and J by 5 bases; unmatched bases: 3. Germline values: CDR1 SNHLY, CDR2 FYNNEI. Written as DNA, the CDR3 is TGTGCCAGCAGTCCAGGGGGCAGAGATACGCAGTATTTT. Its translation: CASSPGGRDTQYF.

This clonotype was counted between two and nine times. The chain employs TRBV2 and TRBJ2-1, with D uncertain. Deletions cut 6 bases from V and 6 bases from J, with 9 bases between. CDR1 and CDR2 from the germline V gene are SNHLY and FYNNEI. There are 12 residues in the CDR3. The CDR3 sequence is CASSPGFNEQFF. The CDR3 bases are TGTGCCAGCAGCCCGGGCTTCAATGAGCAGTTCTTC.